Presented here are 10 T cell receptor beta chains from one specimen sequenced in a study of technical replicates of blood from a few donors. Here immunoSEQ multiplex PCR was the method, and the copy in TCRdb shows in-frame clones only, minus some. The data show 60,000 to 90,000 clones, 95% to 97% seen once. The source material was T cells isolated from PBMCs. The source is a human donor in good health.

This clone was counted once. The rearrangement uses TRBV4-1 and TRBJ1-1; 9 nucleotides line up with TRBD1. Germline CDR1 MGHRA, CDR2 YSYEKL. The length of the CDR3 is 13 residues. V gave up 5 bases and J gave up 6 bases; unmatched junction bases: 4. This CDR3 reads CASSAGTGSEAFF. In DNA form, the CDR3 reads TGCGCCAGCAGCGCGGGGACAGGGTCTGAAGCTTTCTTT.

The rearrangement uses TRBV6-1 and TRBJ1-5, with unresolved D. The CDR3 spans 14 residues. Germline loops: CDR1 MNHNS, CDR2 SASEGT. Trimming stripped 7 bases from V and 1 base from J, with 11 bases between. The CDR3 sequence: CASTLAMSNQPQHF. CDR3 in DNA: TGTGCCAGCACGTTAGCAATGAGCAATCAGCCCCAGCATTTT.

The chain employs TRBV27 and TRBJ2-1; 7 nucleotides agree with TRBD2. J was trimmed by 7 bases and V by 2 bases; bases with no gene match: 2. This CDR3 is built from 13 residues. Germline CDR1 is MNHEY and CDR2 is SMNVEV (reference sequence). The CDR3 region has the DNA TGTGCCAGCAGTTTAACTAGCGTGAATGAGCAGTTCTTC. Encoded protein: CASSLTSVNEQFF.

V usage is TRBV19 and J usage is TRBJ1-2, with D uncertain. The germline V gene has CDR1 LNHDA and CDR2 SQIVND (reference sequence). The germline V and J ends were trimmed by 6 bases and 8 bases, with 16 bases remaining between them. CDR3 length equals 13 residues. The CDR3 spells CASSPTGGGGYTF. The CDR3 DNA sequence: TGTGCCAGTAGCCCCACGGGAGGAGGCGGCTACACCTTC.

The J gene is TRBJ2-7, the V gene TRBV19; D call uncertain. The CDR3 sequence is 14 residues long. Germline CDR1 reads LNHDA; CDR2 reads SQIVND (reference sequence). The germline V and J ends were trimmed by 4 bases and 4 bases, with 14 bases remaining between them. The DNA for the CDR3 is TGTGCCAGTAGTAAGCGATCTCCAAAGTACGAGCAGTACTTC. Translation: CASSKRSPKYEQYF.

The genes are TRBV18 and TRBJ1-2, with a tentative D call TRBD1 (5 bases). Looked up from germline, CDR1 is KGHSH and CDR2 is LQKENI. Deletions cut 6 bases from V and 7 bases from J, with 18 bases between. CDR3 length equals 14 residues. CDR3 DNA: TGTGCCAGCTCGCAACAGGAGATACACCGTGGCTACACCTTC. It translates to CASSQQEIHRGYTF.

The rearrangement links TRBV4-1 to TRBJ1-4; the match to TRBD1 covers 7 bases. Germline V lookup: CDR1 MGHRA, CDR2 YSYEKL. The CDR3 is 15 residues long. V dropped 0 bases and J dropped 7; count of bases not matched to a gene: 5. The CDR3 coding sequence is TGCGCCAGCAGCCAAGAAACAGGGGATGGTGAAAAACTGTTTTTT. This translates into CASSQETGDGEKLFF.

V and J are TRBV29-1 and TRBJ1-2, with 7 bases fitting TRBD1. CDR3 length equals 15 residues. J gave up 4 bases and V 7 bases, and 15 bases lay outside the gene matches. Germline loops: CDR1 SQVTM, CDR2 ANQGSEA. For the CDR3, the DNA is TGCAGCGGATATGGGCATGAGGGACAGACCTATGGCTACACCTTC. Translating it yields CSGYGHEGQTYGYTF.

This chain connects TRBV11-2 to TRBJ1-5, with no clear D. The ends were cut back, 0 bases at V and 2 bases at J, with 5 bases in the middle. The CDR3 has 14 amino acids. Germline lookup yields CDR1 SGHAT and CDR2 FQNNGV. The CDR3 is CASSLEYRNQPQHF. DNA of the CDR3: TGTGCCAGCAGCTTAGAGTATCGCAATCAGCCCCAGCATTTT.

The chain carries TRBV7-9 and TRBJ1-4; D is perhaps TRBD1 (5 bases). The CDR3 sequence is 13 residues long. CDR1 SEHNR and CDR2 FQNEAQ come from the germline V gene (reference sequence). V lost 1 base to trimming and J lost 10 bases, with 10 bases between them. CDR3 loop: CASSLGTTAKLFF. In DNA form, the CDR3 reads TGTGCCAGCAGCTTAGGGACGACAGCAAAACTGTTTTTT. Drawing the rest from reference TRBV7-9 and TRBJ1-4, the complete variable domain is DTGVSQNPRHKITKRGQNVTFRCDPISEHNRLYWYRQTLGQGPEFLTYFQNEAQLEKSRLLSDRFSAERPKGSFSTLEIQRTEQGDSAMYLCASSLGTTAKLFFGSGTQLSVL.